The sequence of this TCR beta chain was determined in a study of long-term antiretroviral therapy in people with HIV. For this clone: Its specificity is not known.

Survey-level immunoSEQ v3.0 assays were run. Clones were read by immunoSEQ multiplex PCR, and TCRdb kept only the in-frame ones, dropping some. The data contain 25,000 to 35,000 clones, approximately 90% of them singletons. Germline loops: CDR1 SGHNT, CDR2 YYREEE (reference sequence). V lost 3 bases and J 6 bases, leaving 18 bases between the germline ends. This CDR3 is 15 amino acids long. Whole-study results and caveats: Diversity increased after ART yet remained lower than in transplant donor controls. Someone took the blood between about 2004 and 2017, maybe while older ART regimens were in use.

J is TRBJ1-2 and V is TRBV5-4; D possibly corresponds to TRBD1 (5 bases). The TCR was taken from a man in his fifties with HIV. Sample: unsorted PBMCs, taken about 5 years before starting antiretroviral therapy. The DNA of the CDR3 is TGTGCCAGCAGCTCCACGGCCAGGGCGGTACATGGCTACACCTTC. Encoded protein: CASSSTARAVHGYTF.